This T cell receptor (beta chain) is drawn from a study of T cell responses to AZD1222 COVID-19 vaccine (dated by TCRdb to about 2021). For the study in its entirety: AZD1222 recipients whose second dose came at about 4 weeks and those whose second dose came at about 12 weeks were combined into one group, since spike-specific TCR depth and breadth did not differ between the two schedules. TCR sequencing covered approximately 230 trial participants: nearly 210 given two doses of AZD1222 and approximately 26 given two doses of MenACWY control vaccine. Trial participants were enrolled by age into 18-55, 56-69 and 70-plus year subgroups, with 148, 28 and 57 TCR-sequenced participants respectively.

The CDR3 regions of human TCRbeta chains were analyzed by immunosequencing. The study's processing was this. Repertoire TCRs were matched against a reference library of SARS-CoV-2-specific TCRs generated with the MIRA antigen-specificity platform. Breadth was defined as the fraction of unique TCRs that were SARS-CoV-2-associated, and depth was defined as the fraction of total T cells that were SARS-CoV-2-associated. Using the MIRA data, each spike-specific TCR was mapped to the spike region that the TCR reacts to and placed in a CD4 or CD8 class. Log10-transformed breadth and depth values were compared by one-way ANOVA with Sidak's multiple comparisons tests. Here the immuneACCESS table is served through TCRdb, limited to in-frame sequences with V and J called. Missing clones are a known gap in these copies; in checked studies unresolved V genes cover under half, and the rest lacks a known reason. Clone size and V and J calls were adopted from that table, with D and trimming inferred from the DNA. This sample is represented by over 120,000 clones; 80% to 95% of them were singletons. The ten largest clonotypes hold more than 3% of the sample.

The CDR3 holds 14 amino acids from the cysteine to the phenylalanine. Just CDR3 DNA is preserved here, 42 bases in frame from base 1. Per the germline V gene, ENHRY is the CDR1 and SYGVKD is the CDR2. Trimming removed 6 bases from V and 4 bases from J; the gene matches leave 7 bases unexplained. The meaning of the sample's time point label: baseline before first vaccination. Vaccinee samples were obtained from the UK trials COV001 and COV002, which included a single-blind randomized controlled phase 2/3 trial of AZD1222 (ChAdOx1 nCoV-19) in healthy adults. Trial participant PBMC samples were collected at day 0 and day 28 after the second dose for TCRbeta chain sequencing. Beyond this particular receptor, the publication reports: Most participants were white British and females outnumbered males, and the authors suggested that clonal diversity may have been underestimated. Only five to seven AZD1222 recipients were SARS-CoV-2 seropositive at baseline, limiting conclusions about previously exposed vaccinees. The 56-69-year group was small, and its depth increase did not reach significance, likely because of low power. A significant rise in spike-specific TCR breadth and depth was observed after two AZD1222 doses relative to day 0 and relative to MenACWY recipients. Reportedly, close to half of the unique spike-specific TCRs recognized epitopes lying outside the regions that are mutated in the B.1.351 and B.1.1.7 variants. The whole spike protein was spanned by vaccine-associated CD4 TCRs, and dominant responses were seen in regions 160-218 and 743-854. No day 14 peak-response samples were available, so repertoires were characterized only after the peak T cell response.

Concerning this clone: It has no known antigen specificity. Base qualities are not provided; no much larger clone lies one nucleotide away.

Specimen: peripheral blood, collected on day 0 of AZD1222 vaccination. The origin of this receptor is an adult in good health. The V and J genes are TRBV10-3 and TRBJ1-1, and TRBD1 matches 8 of the central bases. CDR3 loop: CAISLGQVSTEAFF. The DNA sequence follows: TGTGCCATCAGCCTGGGACAGGTGAGCACTGAAGCTTTCTTT.